This paragraph reports one TCR beta chain. The data were obtained in a study of blood T cell repertoires in COVID-19. In the study overall: The United States, Italy and Spain supplied acute and convalescent COVID-19 samples.

The V segment lost 6 bases and the J segment 11 bases; nucleotides outside the gene matches: 18. CDR3 size: 15 residues. The germline V gene encodes CDR1 MNHEY and CDR2 SMNVEV (reference sequence). The assay was immunoSEQ multiplex PCR, and TCRdb's table has in-frame clones only and misses some. The sample has about 87,000 clones, over 70% seen once. This rearrangement joins TRBV27 to TRBJ1-1; 7 bases match TRBD1. This TCR was sampled from a woman between 50 and 59 years old with acute or convalescent COVID-19. The sequenced material came from peripheral blood. CDR3 loop: CASRSARLPTGTAFF. CDR3 sequence (DNA): TGTGCCAGCAGGTCGGCGAGATTACCGACAGGGACGGCTTTCTTT.